These T cell receptor beta chains were read from a single sample in a study of technical replicates of blood from several donors. Using immunoSEQ multiplex PCR, the repertoire was profiled, and TCRdb retains in-frame clones only, with some absent. The repertoire consists of 55,000 to 80,000 clones, with around 97% occurring once and the leading ten covering over 0.2%. Sequencing was carried out using T cells isolated from PBMCs. The receptor set was obtained from a human donor in good health. The CDR3 runs from the conserved cysteine through the conserved F or W. D genes are given only for firm matches. Part of the rows lack a size; the others show once, few, many or a class for expanded clones.

clone size: NA
D gene: TRBD2
J gene: TRBJ2-1
V gene: TRBV6-1
CDR3 DNA: TGTGCCAGCAGGGAGGCACTAGCGACCTACAATGAGCAGTTCTTC
CDR3 protein: CASREALATYNEQFF

clone size: NA
D gene: TRBD1
J gene: TRBJ1-2
V gene: TRBV6-5
CDR3 DNA: TGTGCCAGCAGTTGGGCGACAGGGAAGTTAGGAGGCTACACCTTC
CDR3 protein: CASSWATGKLGGYTF

clone size: NA
D gene: NA
J gene: TRBJ1-2
V gene: TRBV6-5
CDR3 DNA: TGTGCCAGCAGTTACTCGTGGCTGGTGGATGGCTACACCTTC
CDR3 protein: CASSYSWLVDGYTF

clone size: NA
D gene: NA
J gene: TRBJ2-2
V gene: TRBV11-3
CDR3 DNA: TGTGCCAGCAGCTTAGGCGACTTTGCGGGTGGGCCCGGGGAGCTGTTTTTT
CDR3 protein: CASSLGDFAGGPGELFF

clone size: NA
D gene: NA
J gene: TRBJ2-2
V gene: TRBV6-6
CDR3 DNA: TGTGCCAGCAGTTACCTAGGATCGGCCGGGGAGCTGTTTTTT
CDR3 protein: CASSYLGSAGELFF

clone size: NA
D gene: NA
J gene: TRBJ2-1
V gene: TRBV19
CDR3 DNA: TGTGCCAGCCCCACAGGGTTCGATGAGCAGTTCTTC
CDR3 protein: CASPTGFDEQFF

clone size: NA
D gene: TRBD1
J gene: TRBJ2-7
V gene: TRBV19
CDR3 DNA: TGTGCCAGTAGTCCCATCGGGACAGGTGACTACGAGCAGTACTTC
CDR3 protein: CASSPIGTGDYEQYF

clone size: NA
D gene: TRBD2
J gene: TRBJ2-1
V gene: TRBV28
CDR3 DNA: TGTGCCAGCAGCCTCCTAGCGGGGGGTTCTTACAATGAGCAGTTCTTC
CDR3 protein: CASSLLAGGSYNEQFF

clone size: NA
D gene: TRBD1
J gene: TRBJ2-7
V gene: TRBV15
CDR3 DNA: TGTGCCACCAGCAGAGCCCTGACAGGGGCCTCCTACGAGCAGTACTTC
CDR3 protein: CATSRALTGASYEQYF

clone size: NA
D gene: TRBD2
J gene: TRBJ2-7
V gene: TRBV5-1
CDR3 DNA: TGCGCCAGCAGCTTGGCGGCTAGCGGGCGAATCTCCTACGAGCAGTACTTC
CDR3 protein: CASSLAASGRISYEQYF

clone size: NA
D gene: NA
J gene: TRBJ1-3
V gene: TRBV28
CDR3 DNA: TGTGCCAGCAGTTCGGAACGGGAATGGGACACCATATATTTT
CDR3 protein: CASSSEREWDTIYF

clone size: NA
D gene: NA
J gene: TRBJ2-7
V gene: TRBV6-5
CDR3 DNA: TGTGCCAGCAGTTTACAGGGCTCCGCCAACTACGAGCAGTACTTC
CDR3 protein: CASSLQGSANYEQYF

clone size: NA
D gene: NA
J gene: TRBJ1-1
V gene: TRBV7-9
CDR3 DNA: TGTGCCAGCAGCCACGCAGATAACACTGAAGCTTTCTTT
CDR3 protein: CASSHADNTEAFF

clone size: NA
D gene: NA
J gene: TRBJ1-3
V gene: TRBV28
CDR3 DNA: TGTGCCAGTATTGGCAGAGAGGGATCTGCCATATATTTT
CDR3 protein: CASIGREGSAIYF

clone size: NA
D gene: NA
J gene: TRBJ2-2
V gene: TRBV20-1
CDR3 DNA: TGCAGTGCTGCTGAGAACGGGGAGCTGTTTTTT
CDR3 protein: CSAAENGELFF

clone size: NA
D gene: NA
J gene: TRBJ2-7
V gene: TRBV5-5
CDR3 DNA: TGTGCCAGCAGCCAACAGGTTCTCTCCTACGAGCAGTACTTC
CDR3 protein: CASSQQVLSYEQYF

clone size: NA
D gene: TRBD1
J gene: TRBJ1-1
V gene: TRBV5-6
CDR3 DNA: TGTGCCAGCAGCATCTACGACAGGGAGCCCACTGAAGCTTTCTTT
CDR3 protein: CASSIYDREPTEAFF

clone size: NA
D gene: NA
J gene: TRBJ1-1
V gene: TRBV6-1
CDR3 DNA: TGTGCCAGCAGTGAACCAGGGGCGGACACTGAAGCTTTCTTT
CDR3 protein: CASSEPGADTEAFF

clone size: once
D gene: NA
J gene: TRBJ2-7
V gene: TRBV5-6
CDR3 DNA: TGTGCCAGCAGCTTGACGAAGCGGGCCAGCTACGAGCAGTACTTC
CDR3 protein: CASSLTKRASYEQYF

clone size: NA
D gene: NA
J gene: TRBJ1-3
V gene: TRBV5-6
CDR3 DNA: TGTGCCAGCAGTTCTTACTTAGCGAACTCTGGAAACACCATATATTTT
CDR3 protein: CASSSYLANSGNTIYF

clone size: NA
D gene: NA
J gene: TRBJ2-7
V gene: TRBV7-9
CDR3 DNA: TGTGCCAGCAGCTCAACGATCTTGACGGGGACCTACGAGCAGTACTTC
CDR3 protein: CASSSTILTGTYEQYF

clone size: NA
D gene: NA
J gene: TRBJ2-2
V gene: TRBV27
CDR3 DNA: TGTGCCAGCAGCCGACTCCTGACTAGGGGCGCCACCGGGGAGCTGTTTTTT
CDR3 protein: CASSRLLTRGATGELFF

clone size: NA
D gene: NA
J gene: TRBJ1-1
V gene: TRBV19
CDR3 DNA: TGTGCCAGCAAGTTCTACGAGGCTGCTTTCTTT
CDR3 protein: CASKFYEAAFF

clone size: NA
D gene: NA
J gene: TRBJ1-1
V gene: TRBV6-6
CDR3 DNA: TGTGCCAGCAGTTTTCCGACAGGAGGCATGAACACTGAAGCTTTCTTT
CDR3 protein: CASSFPTGGMNTEAFF

clone size: NA
D gene: NA
J gene: TRBJ1-2
V gene: TRBV6-5
CDR3 DNA: TGTGCCAGCAGTAGGGACATGTACTATGGCTACACCTTC
CDR3 protein: CASSRDMYYGYTF

clone size: NA
D gene: NA
J gene: TRBJ2-2
V gene: TRBV5-1
CDR3 DNA: TGCGCCAGCAGCTTGTTAGGGGGGAACACCGGGGAGCTGTTTTTT
CDR3 protein: CASSLLGGNTGELFF

clone size: NA
D gene: TRBD1
J gene: TRBJ1-2
V gene: TRBV28
CDR3 DNA: TGTGCCAGCAGCTACCCTCCGGGACAGGGATTCGGTGGCTACACCTTC
CDR3 protein: CASSYPPGQGFGGYTF

clone size: NA
D gene: NA
J gene: TRBJ2-1
V gene: TRBV6-4
CDR3 DNA: TGTGCCAGCAGTGTGTTTGCCGGCTCCTACAATGAGCAGTTCTTC
CDR3 protein: CASSVFAGSYNEQFF

clone size: NA
D gene: NA
J gene: TRBJ1-1
V gene: TRBV18
CDR3 DNA: TGTGCCAGCTCACCTTACTTTTCTGATGGGAACACTGAAGCTTTCTTT
CDR3 protein: CASSPYFSDGNTEAFF

clone size: NA
D gene: NA
J gene: TRBJ2-2
V gene: TRBV7-8
CDR3 DNA: TGTGCCAGCAGCCCACAACTGAGGGAGACCGGGGAGCTGTTTTTT
CDR3 protein: CASSPQLRETGELFF

clone size: once
D gene: TRBD1
J gene: TRBJ2-1
V gene: TRBV6-1
CDR3 DNA: TGTGCCACCAAGTTCACAGGGGGCTCCTACAATGAGCAGTTCTTC
CDR3 protein: CATKFTGGSYNEQFF

clone size: NA
D gene: NA
J gene: TRBJ2-5
V gene: TRBV27
CDR3 DNA: TGTGCCAGCAGTTTAATCTATGCGGGACGTGAGACCCAGTACTTC
CDR3 protein: CASSLIYAGRETQYF

clone size: NA
D gene: NA
J gene: TRBJ1-2
V gene: TRBV28
CDR3 DNA: TGTGCCGCAAACGGGGGGGCGAGATACACCTTC
CDR3 protein: CAANGGARYTF

clone size: NA
D gene: NA
J gene: TRBJ2-7
V gene: TRBV11-2
CDR3 DNA: TGTGCCAGCAGTCGACCTTTTCTCCGGACAGCGGTTGGGGACGAGCAGTACTTC
CDR3 protein: CASSRPFLRTAVGDEQYF